This entry is about one T cell receptor (beta chain). Germline V gene lookup returns CDR1 SGDLS and CDR2 YYNGEE. This CDR3 is built from 14 residues. Trimming took off 3 bases at V and 7 bases at J, with 15 bases between the two ends. Some clones are missing from TCRdb's copy, which holds only in-frame ones; the method was immunoSEQ multiplex PCR. Of approximately 71,000 clones in the sample, less than 95% were seen once. The data were taken from a study of T cells after somatic rescue of genetic block. This receptor was obtained from a man aged 40-55 years. The sequenced sample consisted of peripheral blood mononuclear cells (PBMCs). The chain links TRBV9 to TRBJ2-3; D perhaps matches TRBD2 (6 bases). The CDR3 reads CASSAQLAVNTQYF. CDR3 nucleotide sequence: TGTGCCAGCAGCGCTCAACTAGCCGTGAATACGCAGTATTTT.